What follows are 3 T cell receptor beta chains derived from one specimen sequenced in a study of CD8 T cells in ankylosing spondylitis. Overall study findings and caveats: A motif of eight highly homologous TCR beta variants was seen as apparently characteristic of ankylosing spondylitis blood.

The antigens for these receptors are not known. TCRdb ran MiXCR on the 5' RACE reads and lists one entry per CDR3 protein. The repertoire holds 750,000 to 850,000 distinct CDR3 sequences, with about 12% as singletons. The sequenced material came from blood, either unsorted or a sorted T cell fraction (not recorded which). Every receptor here comes from a male donor with ankylosing spondylitis.

This clonotype was detected a few times. The chain combines TRBV7-2 with TRBJ2-1; maybe TRBD1 (6 bases). V shed 4 bases and J shed 3 bases, with 10 bases lying between them. Germline V gene lookup returns CDR1 SGHTA and CDR2 FQGNSA. The CDR3 totals 14 residues. CDR3 DNA: TGTGCCAGCAGCTGGGACACGTACTACAATGAGCAGTTCTTC. This gives the protein CASSWDTYYNEQFF.

This clonotype showed up just a few times. This chain links TRBV20-1 with TRBJ1-6, with TRBD1 as a possible D gene (5 bases). From germline, CDR1 is DFQATT and CDR2 SNEGSKA (reference sequence). The CDR3 sequence is 16 residues long. V lost 1 base to trimming and J lost 9 bases, with 19 bases between them. Here the CDR3 reads CSARVGLRGLTSPLHF. CDR3 DNA sequence: TGCAGTGCTAGAGTGGGGCTGAGAGGGTTAACTTCACCCCTCCACTTT.

This clonotype was counted many times. The rearrangement uses TRBV12-3 or TRBV12-4 and TRBJ1-1; D not resolved. V lost 4 bases and J 1 base, leaving 7 bases between the germline ends. The CDR3 length is 13 residues. The CDR3 coding sequence is TGTGCCAGCAGTTCTAGATCGAACACTGAAGCTTTCTTT. It is translated as CASSSRSNTEAFF.